This T cell receptor beta chain came from a study of T cell repertoires in cytomegalovirus infection. Study background: Matching HLA type and CMV infection were both indicated by public TCR beta signatures.

A remark on this clonotype: The antigen remains unidentified.

TCRdb re-called the reads with MiXCR, one entry per CDR3 protein. The sample carries about 490,000 distinct CDR3 sequences, roughly 29% recorded once. Study-wide findings and caveats: Identification of carriers of CMV plus the relevant HLA was performed using cumulative public TCR beta family frequency. Dominating the ex vivo response were TCR beta clonotypes that were CMV-specific and HLA-C-restricted.

Germline V gives CDR1 SGHNT, CDR2 YENEEA. Trimming cost V 4 bases and J 10 bases, with 14 bases left between them. The CDR3 loop spans 13 amino acids. The sequence came from a human donor in good health (CMV status not recorded). Some clones in this sample may be carry-over from other donors' samples. The sequenced material came from PBMCs. V is TRBV11-3 and J is TRBJ1-5; D might be TRBD1 (5 bases). The CDR3 nucleotides are TGTGCCAGCAGCTCGGGACCGACATATCCCCAGCATTTT. It specifies CASSSGPTYPQHF. Full variable domain (outside the CDR3, taken from reference TRBV11-3 and TRBJ1-5): EAGVVQSPRYKIIEKKQPVAFWCNPISGHNTLYWYLQNLGQGPELLIRYENEEAVDDSQLPKDRFSAERLKGVDSTLKIQPAELGDSAVYLCASSSGPTYPQHFGDGTRLSIL.